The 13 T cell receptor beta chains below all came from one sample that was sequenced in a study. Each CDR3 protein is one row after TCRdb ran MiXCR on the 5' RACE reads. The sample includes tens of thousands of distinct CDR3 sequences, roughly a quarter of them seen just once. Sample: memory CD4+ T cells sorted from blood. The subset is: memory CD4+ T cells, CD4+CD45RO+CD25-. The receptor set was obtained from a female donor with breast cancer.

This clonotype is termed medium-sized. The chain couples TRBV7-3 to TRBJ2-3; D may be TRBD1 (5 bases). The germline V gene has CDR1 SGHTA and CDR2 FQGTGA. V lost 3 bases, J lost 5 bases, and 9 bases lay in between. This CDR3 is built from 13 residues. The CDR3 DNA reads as TGTGCCAGCAGCTTCCAGGGTGTAGATACGCAGTATTTT. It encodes CASSFQGVDTQYF.

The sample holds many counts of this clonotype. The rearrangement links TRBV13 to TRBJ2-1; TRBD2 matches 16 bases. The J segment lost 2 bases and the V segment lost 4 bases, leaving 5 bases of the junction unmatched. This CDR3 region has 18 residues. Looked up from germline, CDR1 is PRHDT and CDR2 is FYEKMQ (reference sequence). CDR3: CASSSPGTSGGAYNEQFF. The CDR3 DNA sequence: TGTGCCAGCAGCTCCCCCGGGACTAGCGGGGGGGCCTACAATGAGCAGTTCTTC. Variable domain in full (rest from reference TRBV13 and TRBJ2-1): AAGVIQSPRHLIKEKRETATLKCYPIPRHDTVYWYQQGPGQDPQFLISFYEKMQSDKGSIPDRFSAQQFSDYHSELNMSSLELGDSALYFCASSSPGTSGGAYNEQFFGPGTRLTVL.

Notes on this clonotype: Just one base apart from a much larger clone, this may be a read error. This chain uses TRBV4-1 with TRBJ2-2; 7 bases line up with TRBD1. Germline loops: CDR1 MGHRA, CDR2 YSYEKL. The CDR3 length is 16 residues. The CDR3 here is CASGQAPGGDTGELFF. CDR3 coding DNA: TGCGCCAGCGGCCAAGCTCCAGGGGGTGACACCGGGGAGCTGTTTTTT.

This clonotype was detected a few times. CDR3 sequence: CASSRTANTGELFF. The DNA for the CDR3 is TGCGCCAGCAGCAGGACTGCGAACACCGGGGAGCTGTTTTTT. The chain uses TRBV4-3 and TRBJ2-2, with D maybe TRBD2 (5 bases). V lost 5 bases, J lost 0 bases, and 7 bases lay in between. The CDR3 has 14 residues. Germline CDR1 LGHNA, CDR2 YSLEER.

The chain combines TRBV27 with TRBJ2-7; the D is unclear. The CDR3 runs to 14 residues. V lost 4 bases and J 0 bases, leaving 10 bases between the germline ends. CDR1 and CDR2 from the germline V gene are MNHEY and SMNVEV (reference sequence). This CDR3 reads CASSSIRRSYEQYF. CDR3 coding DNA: TGTGCCAGCAGTTCAATAAGACGCTCCTACGAGCAGTACTTC.

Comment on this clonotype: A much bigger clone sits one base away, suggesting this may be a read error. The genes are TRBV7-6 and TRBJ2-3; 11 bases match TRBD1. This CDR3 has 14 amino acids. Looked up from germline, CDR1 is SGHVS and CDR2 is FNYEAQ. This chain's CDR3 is CTSSWTGGSDTQYF. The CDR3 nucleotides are TGTACCAGCAGCTGGACAGGGGGCTCGGATACGCAGTATTTT. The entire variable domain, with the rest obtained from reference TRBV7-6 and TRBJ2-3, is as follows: GAGVSQSPRYKVTKRGQDVALRCDPISGHVSLYWYRQALGQGPEFLTYFNYEAQQDKSGLPNDRFSAERPEGSISTLTIQRTEQRDSAMYRCTSSWTGGSDTQYFGPGTRLTVL.

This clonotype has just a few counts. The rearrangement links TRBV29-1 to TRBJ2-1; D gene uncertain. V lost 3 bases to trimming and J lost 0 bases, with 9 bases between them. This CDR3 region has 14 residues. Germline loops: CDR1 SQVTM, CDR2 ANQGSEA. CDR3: CSVEVSPSYNEQFF. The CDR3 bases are TGCAGCGTTGAGGTCTCACCCTCCTACAATGAGCAGTTCTTC.

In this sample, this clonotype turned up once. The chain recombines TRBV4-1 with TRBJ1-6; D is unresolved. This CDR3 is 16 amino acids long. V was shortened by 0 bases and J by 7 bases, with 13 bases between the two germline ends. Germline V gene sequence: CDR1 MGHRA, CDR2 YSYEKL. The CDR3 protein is CASSQDGLATNSPLHF. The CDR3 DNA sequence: TGCGCCAGCAGCCAAGACGGTCTGGCGACGAATTCACCCCTCCACTTT.

The CDR3 reads CSARLRQADNQPQHF. CDR3 sequence (DNA): TGCAGTGCTAGACTAAGACAGGCGGATAATCAGCCCCAGCATTTT. The rearrangement joins TRBV20-1 to TRBJ1-5; D perhaps matches TRBD1 (6 bases). This CDR3 comprises 15 residues. V was trimmed by 2 bases and J by 4 bases, leaving 15 bases between them. CDR1 and CDR2 (germline): DFQATT, SNEGSKA (reference sequence).

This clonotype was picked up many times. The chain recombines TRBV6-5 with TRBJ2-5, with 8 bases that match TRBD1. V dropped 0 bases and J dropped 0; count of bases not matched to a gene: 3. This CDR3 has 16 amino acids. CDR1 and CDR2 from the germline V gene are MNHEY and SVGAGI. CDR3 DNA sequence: TGTGCCAGCAGTTACTCCCAGGGGGCGTACCAAGAGACCCAGTACTTC. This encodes CASSYSQGAYQETQYF.

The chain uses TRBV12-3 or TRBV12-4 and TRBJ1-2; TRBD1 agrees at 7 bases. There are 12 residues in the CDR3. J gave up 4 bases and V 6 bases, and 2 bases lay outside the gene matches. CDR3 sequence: CASRGTAYGYTF. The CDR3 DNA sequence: TGTGCCAGCAGGGGGACAGCCTATGGCTACACCTTC.

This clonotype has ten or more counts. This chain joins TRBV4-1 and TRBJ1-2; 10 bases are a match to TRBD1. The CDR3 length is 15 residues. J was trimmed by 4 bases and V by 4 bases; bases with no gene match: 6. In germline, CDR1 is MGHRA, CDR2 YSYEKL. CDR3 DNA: TGCGCCAGCAGCCTTCGGACAGGGGGAACCTATGGCTACACCTTC. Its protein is CASSLRTGGTYGYTF.

CDR3 protein: CASSYRGGTYEKLFF. CDR3 coding DNA: TGTGCCAGCAGCTACAGAGGGGGCACCTATGAAAAACTGTTTTTT. The chain joins TRBV7-2 to TRBJ1-4; 7 bases are shared with TRBD1. CDR3 length: 15 amino acids. V shed 4 bases, J shed 6 bases, and the junction held 8 bases outside the gene matches. CDR1 and CDR2 (germline): SGHTA, FQGNSA.